These 27 T cell receptor beta chains originate from one sample sequenced in a study of blood T cell repertoires in COVID-19. TCRdb's copy holds only in-frame clones and misses some; the assay was immunoSEQ multiplex PCR. The profile shows approximately 270,000 clones, around 90% of them singletons. The material sequenced was PBMCs or T cells enriched from blood (not recorded which). The receptors stem from a human donor in a cohort exposed to, infected with or recovered from COVID-19 (not recorded which). The donor label of this sample is uncertain.

The chain is built from TRBV2 and TRBJ1-1, with 7 bases identical to TRBD1. This CDR3 is built from 16 residues. V was clipped by 9 bases and J by 0 bases; unmatched bases: 13. The germline gives CDR1 SNHLY, CDR2 FYNNEI. The CDR3 loop is CASITGARSLNTEAFF. For the CDR3, the DNA is TGTGCCAGTATAACAGGGGCGCGGTCATTGAACACTGAAGCTTTCTTT. Variable domain in full (rest from reference TRBV2 and TRBJ1-1): EPEVTQTPSHQVTQMGQEVILRCVPISNHLYFYWYRQILGQKVEFLVSFYNNEISEKSEIFDDQFSVERPDGSNFTLKIRSTKLEDSAMYFCASITGARSLNTEAFFGQGTRLTVV.

The rearrangement joins TRBV9 to TRBJ2-3; the D gene is possibly TRBD2 (6 bases). The CDR3 spans 15 residues. The germline gives CDR1 SGDLS, CDR2 YYNGEE. V was clipped by 2 bases and J by 0 bases, with 10 bases between them. The CDR3 loop reads CASSVSGSSTDTQYF. CDR3 coding DNA: TGTGCCAGCAGCGTTAGCGGATCTAGCACAGATACGCAGTATTTT.

The count of this clone is one. The CDR3 reads CASSLLDTGANYGYTF. Written as DNA, the CDR3 is TGTGCCAGCAGCTTGTTGGACACAGGAGCTAACTATGGCTACACCTTC. The chain uses TRBV5-6 and TRBJ1-2; perhaps TRBD1 as D (5 bases). The CDR3 spans 16 residues. The germline CDR1 and CDR2 sequences are SGHDT and YYEEEE. The V end lost 1 base, the J end lost 0 bases, and 13 bases lay between the germline ends.

The chain has TRBV5-6 and TRBJ1-3; 8 nucleotides agree with TRBD1. The germline V gene encodes CDR1 SGHDT and CDR2 YYEEEE. V gave up 0 bases and J gave up 10 bases; unmatched junction bases: 12. This CDR3 comprises 16 residues. The CDR3 loop is CASSLAGTGNKGTIYF. DNA for the CDR3: TGTGCCAGCAGCTTGGCCGGGACAGGAAACAAGGGGACCATATATTTT. Drawing the rest from reference TRBV5-6 and TRBJ1-3, the complete variable domain is DAGVTQSPTHLIKTRGQQVTLRCSPKSGHDTVSWYQQALGQGPQFIFQYYEEEERQRGNFPDRFSGHQFPNYSSELNVNALLLGDSALYLCASSLAGTGNKGTIYFGEGSWLTVV.

This clone occurred a few times. This chain links TRBV2 with TRBJ1-4; TRBD1 agrees at 7 bases. This CDR3 is 14 amino acids long. Looked up from germline, CDR1 is SNHLY and CDR2 is FYNNEI. V dropped 6 bases and J dropped 4; count of bases not matched to a gene: 5. The CDR3 DNA is TGTGCCAGCAGGGGGGACAGCTTTAATGAAAAACTGTTTTTT. Translation: CASRGDSFNEKLFF.

J is TRBJ2-7 and V is TRBV5-1; 8 bases align to TRBD1. This CDR3 comprises 16 residues. Germline CDR1 reads SGHRS; CDR2 reads YFSETQ. The V gene end was trimmed by 4 bases and the J gene end by 3 bases; junction bases not matched to a gene: 12. The CDR3 here is CASSGGQGLAYYEQYF. DNA for the CDR3: TGCGCCAGCAGCGGAGGACAGGGTCTGGCTTACTACGAGCAGTACTTC.

The rearrangement uses TRBV5-1 and TRBJ2-7; D may be TRBD1 (6 bases). This CDR3 has 16 residues. Germline CDR1 reads SGHRS; CDR2 reads YFSETQ. Deletions cut 2 bases from V and 1 base from J, with 16 bases between. Here the CDR3 reads CASSFIATGTSYEQYF. Written as DNA, the CDR3 is TGCGCCAGCAGCTTCATAGCGACAGGTACTTCCTACGAGCAGTACTTC.

The rearrangement uses TRBV29-1 and TRBJ1-2; no clear D. V was trimmed by 5 bases and J by 3 bases, leaving 4 bases between them. The CDR3 covers 10 residues. The germline V gene has CDR1 SQVTM and CDR2 ANQGSEA. The CDR3 reads CSVFDYGYTF. For the CDR3, the DNA is TGCAGCGTTTTCGACTATGGCTACACCTTC.

The rearrangement joins TRBV7-9 to TRBJ2-5; TRBD1 aligns across 9 bases. The germline CDR1 and CDR2 sequences are SEHNR and FQNEAQ (reference sequence). CDR3 length: 14 residues. V trimming: 5 bases; J trimming: 4 bases; junction bases outside the gene matches: 5. CDR3 nucleotide sequence: TGTGCCAGCAGCCACGGACAGGGGTCAGAGACCCAGTACTTC. Translation: CASSHGQGSETQYF.

V and J are TRBV9 and TRBJ1-3, with D hard to call. This CDR3 spans 15 amino acids. Germline loops: CDR1 SGDLS, CDR2 YYNGEE. V was trimmed by 3 bases and J by 0 bases, leaving 10 bases between them. CDR3 sequence (DNA): TGTGCCAGCAGCGCCAGTTCTTTCTCTGGAAACACCATATATTTT. It is translated as CASSASSFSGNTIYF.

V gene TRBV13 combines with J gene TRBJ2-5; 8 positions match TRBD2. The CDR3 has 14 amino acids. Trimming removed 0 bases from V and 5 bases from J; junction bases left unmatched: 2. Germline values: CDR1 PRHDT, CDR2 FYEKMQ (reference sequence). CDR3: CASSLGSGDETQYF. Here the CDR3 DNA reads TGTGCCAGCAGCTTAGGTAGCGGGGACGAGACCCAGTACTTC.

This chain connects TRBV5-1 to TRBJ2-3; tentative D call: TRBD2 (7 bases). This CDR3 has 16 residues. V was trimmed by 4 bases and J by 5 bases, leaving 20 bases between them. CDR1 and CDR2 from the germline V gene are SGHRS and YFSETQ. CDR3 sequence (DNA): TGCGCCAGCAGCACCCAAGGGGGGGCTAGCGGAGATACGCAGTATTTT. It specifies CASSTQGGASGDTQYF.

The chain couples TRBV19 to TRBJ1-1; no definite D call. Per the germline V gene, CDR1 is LNHDA and CDR2 is SQIVND (reference sequence). The CDR3 length is 14 residues. V lost 7 bases to trimming and J lost 6 bases, with 18 bases between them. CDR3 bases: TGTGCCAGTACCTTCGACTCGATTAGCGCTGAAGCTTTCTTT. Residues: CASTFDSISAEAFF.

This clone was seen just once. The V gene is TRBV6-5, the J gene TRBJ1-2; D uncertain. Germline V gene lookup returns CDR1 MNHEY and CDR2 SVGAGI. The V end was cut by 6 bases, the J end by 7 bases, with 12 bases between. The CDR3 totals 12 residues. CDR3 nucleotide sequence: TGTGCCAGCAGCCAGATCGGGTCTGGCTACACCTTC. This encodes CASSQIGSGYTF.

V and J are TRBV7-9 and TRBJ1-1; D gene ambiguous. CDR3 length: 13 amino acids. The V gene lost 7 bases and the J gene lost 1 base, with 10 bases spanning the gap. The germline gives CDR1 SEHNR, CDR2 FQNEAQ (reference sequence). DNA for the CDR3: TGTGCCAGCACCAATGCGGGGAACACTGAAGCTTTCTTT. This codes for CASTNAGNTEAFF.

The V call is TRBV6-5, the J call TRBJ1-1; weak D call: TRBD1 (6 bases). The CDR3 totals 13 residues. Trimming removed 4 bases from V and 3 bases from J, with 9 bases in between. CDR1 is MNHEY, CDR2 SVGAGI, per germline. CDR3 protein: CASSWGQDTEAFF. CDR3 DNA sequence: TGTGCCAGCAGTTGGGGGCAGGACACTGAAGCTTTCTTT.

J is TRBJ2-6 and V is TRBV4-1; 7 bases map to TRBD1. The CDR3 covers 20 residues. V was clipped by 0 bases and J by 2 bases; unmatched bases: 13. Germline CDR1 is MGHRA and CDR2 is YSYEKL. CDR3 DNA: TGCGCCAGCAGCCAAGATCCGGGGATGCGACAGGGAACTGGGGCCAACGTCCTGACTTTC. Its translation is CASSQDPGMRQGTGANVLTF.

The chain combines TRBV24-1 with TRBJ1-5; 7 positions match TRBD1. The CDR3 spans 17 residues. With 2 bases clipped from V and 4 bases from J, the junction kept 10 bases outside the gene matches. Germline V gene sequence: CDR1 KGHDR, CDR2 SFDVKD. DNA for the CDR3: TGTGCCACCAGTGATTCCCTTCACAGGGGCCGTAATCAGCCCCAGCATTTT. As protein: CATSDSLHRGRNQPQHF.

The J gene is TRBJ2-2, the V gene TRBV7-3, with D maybe TRBD1 (6 bases). The CDR3 covers 13 residues. Germline-derived CDR1 and CDR2 are SGHTA and FQGTGA. The V and J ends lost 5 bases and 7 bases respectively, with 11 bases between them. The CDR3: CASSPGQNGELFF. The DNA for the CDR3 is TGTGCCAGCAGCCCCGGACAGAACGGGGAGCTGTTTTTT. The entire variable domain, with the rest obtained from reference TRBV7-3 and TRBJ2-2, is as follows: GAGVSQTPSNKVTEKGKYVELRCDPISGHTALYWYRQSLGQGPEFLIYFQGTGAADDSGLPNDRFFAVRPEGSVSTLKIQRTERGDSAVYLCASSPGQNGELFFGEGSRLTVL.

This clone occurred once. This chain connects TRBV5-4 to TRBJ2-7, with a possible D match to TRBD2 (7 bases). This CDR3 contains 15 residues. Germline loops: CDR1 SGHNT, CDR2 YYREEE (reference sequence). The V end lost 4 bases, the J end lost 4 bases, and 18 bases lay between the germline ends. DNA for the CDR3: TGTGCCAGCAGCGTCGGGACGGGGGGCAGGTACGAGCAGTACTTC. Protein: CASSVGTGGRYEQYF.

This clone was found once. The DNA of the CDR3 is TGTGCCAGCAGTAACCCATTCGAGATAGATTCCTACGAGCAGTACTTC. Its protein product is CASSNPFEIDSYEQYF. This chain joins TRBV6-2 or TRBV6-3 and TRBJ2-7; D unresolved. The CDR3 is made up of 16 amino acids. Trimming removed 5 bases at V and 1 base at J, with 18 bases between. Germline V gene sequence: CDR1 MNHEY, CDR2 SVGEGT.

The chain couples TRBV18 to TRBJ1-6; 10 bases are shared with TRBD1. Germline V gene sequence: CDR1 KGHSH, CDR2 LQKENI. CDR3 length equals 16 residues. V shed 1 base and J 7 bases; nucleotides not matched to a gene: 4. This CDR3 is CASSPLQGQGNSPLHF. CDR3 nucleotide sequence: TGTGCCAGCTCACCACTCCAGGGACAGGGGAATTCACCCCTCCACTTT.

This clone appeared a single time. The chain uses TRBV6-1 and TRBJ1-6; D gene unclear. V shed 2 bases and J shed 6 bases, with 8 bases lying between them. The CDR3 is made up of 14 amino acids. Germline-derived CDR1 and CDR2 are MNHNS and SASEGT. CDR3: CASSESYSNSPLHF. CDR3 nucleotides: TGTGCCAGCAGTGAATCGTACAGTAATTCACCCCTCCACTTT.

The rearrangement links TRBV19 to TRBJ1-2; 7 bases are a match to TRBD1. CDR3 size: 13 residues. The germline V gene has CDR1 LNHDA and CDR2 SQIVND (reference sequence). V lost 10 bases and J lost 5; bases outside the gene matches: 10. In DNA, the CDR3 is TGTGCCACTCTAGACAGGGCAGGGTATGGCTACACCTTC. Its protein product is CATLDRAGYGYTF.

The rearrangement uses TRBV18 and TRBJ1-5; a weak D match, TRBD1 (5 bases). This CDR3 contains 13 residues. The V gene's germline CDR1 is KGHSH and CDR2 LQKENI. Trimming cost V 5 bases and J 1 base, with 6 bases left between them. The CDR3 DNA follows: TGTGCCAGCTCAGGGGGGAGCAATCAGCCCCAGCATTTT. Its protein is CASSGGSNQPQHF.

The rearrangement uses TRBV9 and TRBJ2-7; a weak D match, TRBD1 (5 bases). Per germline, CDR1 SGDLS and CDR2 YYNGEE. The V end was cut by 3 bases, the J end by 0 bases, with 13 bases between. There are 15 residues in the CDR3. The CDR3 DNA sequence: TGTGCCAGCAGCGCACTGCAGACAGACTCCTACGAGCAGTACTTC. Translated: CASSALQTDSYEQYF.

V usage is TRBV4-2 and J usage is TRBJ2-7, with 8 bases fitting TRBD2. Germline CDR1 LGHNA, CDR2 YNFKEQ. V gave up 4 bases and J gave up 0 bases; unmatched junction bases: 5. The CDR3 is 15 residues long. The chain's CDR3 is CASSLAGGSSYEQYF. The CDR3, as DNA: TGTGCCAGCAGCCTCGCGGGGGGAAGCTCCTACGAGCAGTACTTC.